This T cell receptor (beta chain) was obtained from a study of shared clonotypes between healthy human individuals. Notes on the study in general: Memory subsets generally showed smaller estimated richness than naive subsets did. Sample collection involved blood only; tissue repertoires are likely different.

This clone came up once. What it binds is unknown. A deep-level run was used for the assay. Original data processing: ImmunoSEQ supplied junction-only sequences lacking quality scores, so filtering was different. Only in-frame clones appear in the TCRdb table, and some are missing; sequencing was by immunoSEQ multiplex PCR. That table gives V, J and clone size, and the DNA gave D and trimming. Among more than 550,000 clones listed, roughly two thirds were seen once. Germline lookup yields CDR1 SGHKS and CDR2 YYEKEE (reference sequence). The CDR3 is 15 amino acids. V shed 2 bases, J shed 7 bases, and the junction held 7 bases outside the gene matches.

The origin of this receptor is a woman aged 25 to 45 in good health. The chain recombines TRBV5-5 with TRBJ1-3; 9 nucleotides agree with TRBD1. The sequenced sample was memory CD4+ T cells sorted from blood. The subset was: CD45RA-negative fraction. CDR3 nucleotides: TGTGCCAGCAGCTTATTTACAGGGGGCGGTAACACCATATATTTT. It yields the protein CASSLFTGGGNTIYF.